The rows below give T cell receptor beta chains drawn from one sample of a study of T-cell reconstitution after alpha-beta-depleted transplantation in children. TCRdb re-called the PCR reads through MiXCR, storing one row per CDR3 protein. The table lists a few hundred thousand distinct CDR3 sequences, about a tenth of them singletons. Sequenced here: PBMCs from the stem cell graft donor, sampled from the stem cell graft. These receptors originate from a human donor who donated a stem cell graft to a child with acute myeloid leukemia. The CDR3 runs from the conserved cysteine through the conserved F or W. A D gene is named only where the DNA matches it firmly. Clone size, where shown, is once, few, many, or a class for clones that have expanded.

cdr3_length j_call clone_size d_call v_call cdr3_nt cdr3_aa
15 TRBJ2-1 . TRBD2 TRBV6-2/TRBV6-3 TGTGCCAGCGAATTTAGCGGGAGATACTACAATGAGCAGTTCTTC CASEFSGRYYNEQFF
14 TRBJ1-6 few TRBD1 TRBV27 TGTGCCAGCAGTTCAGCAGGGGGTAATTCACCCCTCCACTTT CASSSAGGNSPLHF
14 TRBJ1-5 few TRBD1 TRBV7-6 TGTGCCAGCAGCTCCCGGGACAGGGTCGGGCCCCAGCATTTT CASSSRDRVGPQHF
16 TRBJ1-6 few . TRBV6-4 TGTGCCAGCAGTTTGAACTGGGCTCCTGATAATTCACCCCTCCACTTT CASSLNWAPDNSPLHF
14 TRBJ1-4 many . TRBV10-3 TGTGCCATCAGCTCGGAGACAACTAATGAAAAACTGTTTTTT CAISSETTNEKLFF
15 TRBJ1-3 many . TRBV20-1 TGCAGTGCTAGAGCGCGGGGGGTGGGGGGAAACACCATATATTTT CSARARGVGGNTIYF
13 TRBJ2-3 . TRBD2 TRBV10-2 TGCGCCAACAAAGCGGGGCGGACAGATACGCAGTATTTT CANKAGRTDTQYF
13 TRBJ1-2 many TRBD1 TRBV5-1 TGCGCCAGCAGCGCGGGGACAGGGCCTGGCTACACCTTC CASSAGTGPGYTF
15 TRBJ2-5 many TRBD2 TRBV5-1 TGCGCCAGCAGCTTTAGCGGGGGGGCCGGAGAGACCCAGTACTTC CASSFSGGAGETQYF
14 TRBJ1-6 . TRBD1 TRBV5-1 TGCGCCAGCAGCTTGTCGGACAGGGCATCCACCCTCCACTTT CASSLSDRASTLHF
15 TRBJ2-7 . TRBD2 TRBV7-3 TGTGCCAGCAGCTTAACCGGGACTAGCTCCTACGAGCAGTACTTC CASSLTGTSSYEQYF
13 TRBJ1-1 . . TRBV12-3/TRBV12-4 TGTGCCAGCAGTTTGGAGCGGGGGACTGACGCTTTCTTT CASSLERGTDAFF
16 TRBJ1-1 few . TRBV7-2 TGTGCCAGCAGCTTAGTGACGGGTCTAGGATACACTGAAGCTTTCTTT CASSLVTGLGYTEAFF
17 TRBJ2-2 many TRBD2 TRBV20-1 TGCAGTGCTAGAGATCCGTCTGCGGGAGGAGACACCGGGGAGCTGTTTTTT CSARDPSAGGDTGELFF
13 TRBJ1-2 . . TRBV10-2 TGCGCCAGCAGTGAGACCAGGGACTATGGCTACACCTTC CASSETRDYGYTF
15 TRBJ1-6 few TRBD1 TRBV5-6 TGTGCCAGCAGCTTGCGGGGACAGTACTTTTCACCCCTCCACTTT CASSLRGQYFSPLHF
13 TRBJ2-1 . TRBD2 TRBV20-1 TGCAGTGCTAGTGAAGCGGGATTGAATGAGCAGTTCTTC CSASEAGLNEQFF
13 TRBJ2-7 few TRBD1 TRBV29-1 TGCAGCGCCGGGGACAGGAGCTCCTACGAGCAGTACTTC CSAGDRSSYEQYF
15 TRBJ1-6 . . TRBV7-2 TGTGCCAGCAGCTCGCGCGGGACGGCTAATTCACCCCTCCACTTT CASSSRGTANSPLHF
14 TRBJ1-4 . TRBD1 TRBV12-3/TRBV12-4 TGTGCCAGCAGTCCGACAGGGCCGAATGAAAAACTGTTTTTT CASSPTGPNEKLFF
15 TRBJ2-3 . . TRBV5-1 TGCGCCAGCAGCTTGCTAGAAACGGCGGGAGATACGCAGTATTTT CASSLLETAGDTQYF
15 TRBJ2-2 . TRBD1 TRBV6-1 TGTGCCAGCAGACGGGGGGACAGGGGGGACGGGGAGCTGTTTTTT CASRRGDRGDGELFF
14 TRBJ2-5 many . TRBV20-1 TGCAGTGCTAGATTCCGGGACCAAAGGGAGACCCAGTACTTC CSARFRDQRETQYF
16 TRBJ2-3 many TRBD1 TRBV20-1 TGCAGTGCTAGAGATGGGACAGGCATTTCCACAGATACGCAGTATTTT CSARDGTGISTDTQYF
12 TRBJ2-5 . . TRBV7-9 TGTGCCAGCAGCCTAGGGACGGAGACCCAGTACTTC CASSLGTETQYF
14 TRBJ2-1 . . TRBV20-1 TGCAGTGCTACGGCGGTAGCGAGGGGCAATGAGCAGTTCTTC CSATAVARGNEQFF
14 TRBJ1-6 many . TRBV10-2 TGCGCCAGCAGTGAGTCAGGGGATAATTCACCCCTCCACTTT CASSESGDNSPLHF
16 TRBJ2-5 . TRBD2 TRBV12-3/TRBV12-4 TGTGCCAGCAGTCCGCTTAGCGGGAGATCGGGGGAGACCCAGTACTTC CASSPLSGRSGETQYF
16 TRBJ2-7 . . TRBV6-5 TGTGCCAGCAGTTCGTGGGACGGAATAAACTCCTACGAGCAGTACTTC CASSSWDGINSYEQYF
15 TRBJ1-1 once . TRBV4-1 TGCGCCAGCAGCCAAGGGTTGGGGGCGGACACTGAAGCTTTCTTT CASSQGLGADTEAFF
14 TRBJ2-1 few . TRBV7-2 TGTGCCAGCAGCCCCTATGACAGGCCAAATGAGCAGTTCTTC CASSPYDRPNEQFF
19 TRBJ2-2 . TRBD1 TRBV4-1 TGCGCCAGCAGCGTCCGCTCGGGACAGGGTTTTGGGAACACCGGGGAGCTGTTTTTT CASSVRSGQGFGNTGELFF
15 TRBJ1-1 few TRBD1 TRBV15 TGTGCCACCAGCAGGGGGACAGGGGGCCAGGGTGAAGCTTTCTTT CATSRGTGGQGEAFF
14 TRBJ2-5 . . TRBV7-9 TGTGCCAGCAGCTTATATCGAGACAAAGAGACCCAGTACTTC CASSLYRDKETQYF
12 TRBJ2-5 . . TRBV12-3/TRBV12-4 TGTGCCAGTGGGGCCTCCCAAGAGACCCAGTACTTC CASGASQETQYF
18 TRBJ2-3 many . TRBV5-1 TGCGCCAGCAGCCTCACCGGGCCCTGGGGTAGTAGCACAGATACGCAGTATTTT CASSLTGPWGSSTDTQYF
16 TRBJ2-3 few TRBD2 TRBV20-1 TGCAGTGCTAGAGGCTCACTAGCGGGAGGGGGAGATACGCAGTATTTT CSARGSLAGGGDTQYF
12 TRBJ2-1 many TRBD2 TRBV10-3 TGTGCCATCGGGCGGGAGTTGAATGAGCAGTTCTTC CAIGRELNEQFF
12 TRBJ1-6 . . TRBV5-5 TGTGCCAGCAGCGGCCGGGACTACCCCCTCCACTTT CASSGRDYPLHF
13 TRBJ1-1 few . TRBV20-1 TGCAGTGCTAGTCAGGGGACGAACACTGAAGCTTTCTTT CSASQGTNTEAFF
13 TRBJ2-1 few . TRBV7-9 TGTGCCAGCAGCTTAGCGTCTCCGGGGCAGCAGTTCTTC CASSLASPGQQFF
18 TRBJ2-7 . TRBD2 TRBV20-1 TGCAGTGCAATCCCGGGACTAGCGCCGCGGCGCAGCTCCTACGAGCAGTACTTC CSAIPGLAPRRSSYEQYF
15 TRBJ2-1 . . TRBV29-1 TGCAGCGTTGAACTCGTCCAGAGCTCCTACAATGAGCAGTTCTTC CSVELVQSSYNEQFF
12 TRBJ2-5 . . TRBV29-1 TGCAGCTTCAGTGACTATGAAGAGACCCAGTACTTC CSFSDYEETQYF